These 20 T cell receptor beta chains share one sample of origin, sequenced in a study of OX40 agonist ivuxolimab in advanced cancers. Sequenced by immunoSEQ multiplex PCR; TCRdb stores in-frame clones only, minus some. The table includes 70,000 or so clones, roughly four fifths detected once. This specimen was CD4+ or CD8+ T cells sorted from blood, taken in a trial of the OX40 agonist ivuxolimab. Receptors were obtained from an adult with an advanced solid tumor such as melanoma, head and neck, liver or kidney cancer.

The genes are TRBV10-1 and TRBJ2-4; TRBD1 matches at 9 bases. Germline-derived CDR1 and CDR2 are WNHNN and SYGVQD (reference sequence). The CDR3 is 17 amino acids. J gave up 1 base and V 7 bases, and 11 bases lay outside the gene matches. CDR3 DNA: TGCGCCAGCATAGAAAGACAGGGGGGAAGGGCCAAAAACATTCAGTACTTC. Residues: CASIERQGGRAKNIQYF.

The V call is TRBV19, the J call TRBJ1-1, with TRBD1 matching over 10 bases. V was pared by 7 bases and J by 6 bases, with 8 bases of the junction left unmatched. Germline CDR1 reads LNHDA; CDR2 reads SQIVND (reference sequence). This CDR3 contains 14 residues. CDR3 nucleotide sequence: TGTGCCAGTAACCCGGGACAGGGGTTCGCTGAAGCTTTCTTT. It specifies CASNPGQGFAEAFF.

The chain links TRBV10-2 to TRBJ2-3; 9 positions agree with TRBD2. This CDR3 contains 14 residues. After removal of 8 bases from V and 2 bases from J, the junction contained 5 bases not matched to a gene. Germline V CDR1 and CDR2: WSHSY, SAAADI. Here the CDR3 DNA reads TGCGCCAGCCGAGCGGGGGGCCCCACAGATACGCAGTATTTT. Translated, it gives CASRAGGPTDTQYF.

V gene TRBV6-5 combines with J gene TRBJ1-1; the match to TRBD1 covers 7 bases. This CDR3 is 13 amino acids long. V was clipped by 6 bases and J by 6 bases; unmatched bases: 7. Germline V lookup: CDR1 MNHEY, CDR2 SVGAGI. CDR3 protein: CASRATGRAEAFF. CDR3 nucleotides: TGTGCCAGCAGGGCGACAGGGAGGGCTGAAGCTTTCTTT.

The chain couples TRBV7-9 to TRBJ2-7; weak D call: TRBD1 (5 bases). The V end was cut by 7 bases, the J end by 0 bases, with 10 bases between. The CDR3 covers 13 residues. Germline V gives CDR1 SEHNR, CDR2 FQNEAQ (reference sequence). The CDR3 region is CASTRTSSYEQYF. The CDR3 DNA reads TGTGCCAGCACCCGGACAAGCTCCTACGAGCAGTACTTC.

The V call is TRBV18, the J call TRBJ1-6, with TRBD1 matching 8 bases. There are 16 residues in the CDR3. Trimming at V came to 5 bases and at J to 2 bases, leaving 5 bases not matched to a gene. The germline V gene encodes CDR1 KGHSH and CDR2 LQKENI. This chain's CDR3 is CASSTGQGTYNSPLHF. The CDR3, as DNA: TGTGCCAGCTCAACCGGACAGGGCACCTATAATTCACCCCTCCACTTT.

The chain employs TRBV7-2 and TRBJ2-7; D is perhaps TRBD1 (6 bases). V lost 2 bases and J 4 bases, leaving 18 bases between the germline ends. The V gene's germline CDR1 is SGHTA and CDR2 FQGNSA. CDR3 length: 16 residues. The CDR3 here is CASSLFAGTSIYEQYF. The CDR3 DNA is TGTGCCAGCAGCTTATTTGCTGGGACATCCATATACGAGCAGTACTTC.

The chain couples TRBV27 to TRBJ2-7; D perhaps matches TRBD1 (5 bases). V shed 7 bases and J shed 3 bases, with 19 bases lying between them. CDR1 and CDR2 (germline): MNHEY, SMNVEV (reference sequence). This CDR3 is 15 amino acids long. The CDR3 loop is CASTPWGGRNYEQYF. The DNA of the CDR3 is TGTGCCAGCACCCCCTGGGGCGGCCGTAACTACGAGCAGTACTTC.

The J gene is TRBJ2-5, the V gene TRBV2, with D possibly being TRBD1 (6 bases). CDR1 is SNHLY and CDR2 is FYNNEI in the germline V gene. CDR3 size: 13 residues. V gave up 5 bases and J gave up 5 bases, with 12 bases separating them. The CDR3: CASSQQGRETQYF. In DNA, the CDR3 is TGTGCCAGCAGTCAACAGGGCCGGGAGACCCAGTACTTC. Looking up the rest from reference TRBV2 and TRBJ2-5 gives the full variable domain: EPEVTQTPSHQVTQMGQEVILRCVPISNHLYFYWYRQILGQKVEFLVSFYNNEISEKSEIFDDQFSVERPDGSNFTLKIRSTKLEDSAMYFCASSQQGRETQYFGPGTRLLVL.

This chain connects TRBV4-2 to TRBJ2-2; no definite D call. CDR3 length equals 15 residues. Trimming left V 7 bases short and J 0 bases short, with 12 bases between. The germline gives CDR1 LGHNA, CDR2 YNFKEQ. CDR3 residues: CASTPSQANTGELFF. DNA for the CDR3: TGTGCCAGCACGCCATCACAAGCGAACACCGGGGAGCTGTTTTTT.

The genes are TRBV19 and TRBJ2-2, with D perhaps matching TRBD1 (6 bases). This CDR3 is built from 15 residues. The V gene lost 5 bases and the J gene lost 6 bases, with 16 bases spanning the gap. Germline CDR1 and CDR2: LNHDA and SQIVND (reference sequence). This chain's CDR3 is CASSPWGQGAGELFF. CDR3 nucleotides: TGTGCCAGTAGTCCCTGGGGGCAGGGTGCCGGGGAGCTGTTTTTT. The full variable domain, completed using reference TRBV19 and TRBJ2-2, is DGGITQSPKYLFRKEGQNVTLSCEQNLNHDAMYWYRQDPGQGLRLIYYSQIVNDFQKGDIAEGYSVSREKKESFPLTVTSAQKNPTAFYLCASSPWGQGAGELFFGEGSRLTVL.

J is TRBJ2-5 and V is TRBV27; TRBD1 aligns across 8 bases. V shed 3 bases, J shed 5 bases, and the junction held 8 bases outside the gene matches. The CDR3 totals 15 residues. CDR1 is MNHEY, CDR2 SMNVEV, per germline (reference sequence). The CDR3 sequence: CASSLRQGAEETQYF. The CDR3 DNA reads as TGTGCCAGCAGTTTGCGGCAGGGGGCCGAGGAGACCCAGTACTTC.

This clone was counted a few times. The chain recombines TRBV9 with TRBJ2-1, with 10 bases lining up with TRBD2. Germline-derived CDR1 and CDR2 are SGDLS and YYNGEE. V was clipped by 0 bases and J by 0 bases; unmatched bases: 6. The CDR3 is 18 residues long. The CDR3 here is CASSVEASGSFSYNEQFF. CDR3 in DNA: TGTGCCAGCAGCGTAGAGGCTAGCGGGAGTTTCTCCTACAATGAGCAGTTCTTC.

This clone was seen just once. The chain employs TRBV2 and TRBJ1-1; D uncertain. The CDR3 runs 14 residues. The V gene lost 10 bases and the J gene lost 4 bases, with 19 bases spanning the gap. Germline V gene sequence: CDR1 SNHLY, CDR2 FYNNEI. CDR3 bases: TGTGCCACCACCCTTGGGATCCGGACCACTGAAGCTTTCTTT. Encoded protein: CATTLGIRTTEAFF.

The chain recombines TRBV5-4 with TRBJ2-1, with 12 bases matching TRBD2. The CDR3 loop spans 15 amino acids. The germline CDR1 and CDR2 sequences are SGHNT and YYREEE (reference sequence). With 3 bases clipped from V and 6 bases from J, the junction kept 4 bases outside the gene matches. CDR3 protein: CASSSLAGGGNEQFF. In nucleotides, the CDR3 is TGTGCCAGCAGCTCCCTAGCGGGGGGGGGCAATGAGCAGTTCTTC.

CDR3 in amino acids: CASSFGTSLYNEQFF. The CDR3, as DNA: TGTGCCAGCAGCTTTGGGACTAGCCTATACAATGAGCAGTTCTTC. V usage is TRBV7-3 and J usage is TRBJ2-1; TRBD2 aligns across 9 bases. Germline CDR1 and CDR2: SGHTA and FQGTGA. This CDR3 has 15 amino acids. V was pared by 3 bases and J by 4 bases, with 4 bases of the junction left unmatched.

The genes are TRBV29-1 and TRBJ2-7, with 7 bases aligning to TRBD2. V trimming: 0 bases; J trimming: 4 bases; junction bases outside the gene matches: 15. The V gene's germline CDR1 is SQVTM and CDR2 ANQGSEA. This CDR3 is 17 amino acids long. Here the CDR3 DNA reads TGCAGCGTTGAAGAAGTCCCAGGAAAGCGGGGTAAATACGAGCAGTACTTC. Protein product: CSVEEVPGKRGKYEQYF.

CDR3 bases: TGTGCCAGCAGTTTGAGGGGATACGAGCAGTACGTC. Translation gives CASSLRGYEQYV. V gene TRBV5-5 combines with J gene TRBJ2-7; either TRBD1 or TRBD2 may fit D (5 bases each). Looked up from germline, CDR1 is SGHKS and CDR2 is YYEKEE (reference sequence). The CDR3 loop spans 12 amino acids. V lost 5 bases to trimming and J lost 4 bases, with 10 bases between them.

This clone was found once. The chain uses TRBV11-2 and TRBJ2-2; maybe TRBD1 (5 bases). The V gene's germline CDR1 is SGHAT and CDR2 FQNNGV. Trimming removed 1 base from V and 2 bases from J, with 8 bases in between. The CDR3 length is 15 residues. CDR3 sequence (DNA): TGTGCCAGCAGCTTAGCTCGGACAAACACCGGGGAGCTGTTTTTT. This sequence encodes CASSLARTNTGELFF.

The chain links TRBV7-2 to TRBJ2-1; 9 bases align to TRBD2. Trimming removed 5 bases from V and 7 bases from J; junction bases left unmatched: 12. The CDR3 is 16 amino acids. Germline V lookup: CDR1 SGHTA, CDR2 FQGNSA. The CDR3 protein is CASSPRTSVVGNEQFF. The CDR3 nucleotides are TGTGCCAGCAGCCCACGGACTAGCGTCGTCGGGAATGAGCAGTTCTTC.